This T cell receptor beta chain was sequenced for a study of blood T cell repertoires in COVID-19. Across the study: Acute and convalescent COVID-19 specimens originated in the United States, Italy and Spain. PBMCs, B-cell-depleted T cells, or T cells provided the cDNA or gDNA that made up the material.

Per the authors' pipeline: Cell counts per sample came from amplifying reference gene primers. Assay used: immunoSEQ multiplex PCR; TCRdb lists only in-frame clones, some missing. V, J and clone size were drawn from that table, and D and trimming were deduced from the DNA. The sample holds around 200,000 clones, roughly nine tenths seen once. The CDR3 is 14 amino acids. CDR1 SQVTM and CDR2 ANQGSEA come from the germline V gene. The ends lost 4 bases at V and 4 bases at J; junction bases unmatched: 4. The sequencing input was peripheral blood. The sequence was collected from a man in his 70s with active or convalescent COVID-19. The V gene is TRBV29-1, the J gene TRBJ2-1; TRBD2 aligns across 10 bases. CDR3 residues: CSVGSGRRYNEQFF. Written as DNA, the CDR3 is TGCAGCGTTGGTAGCGGGAGGAGGTACAATGAGCAGTTCTTC.